The clone carrying this TCR beta chain was seen only a few times. These data belong to a study of graft-versus-host responses after intestinal transplantation. For the study at large: The recipients all started with anti-thymocyte globulin induction and then took tacrolimus and steroids for around 3 years.

Study-level points and caveats: GvH clones were found in recipient marrow; some appeared first in ileum or blood.

Each mixed lymphocyte reaction held 200,000 CFSE-labeled responders and 200,000 irradiated violet-dye-labeled stimulators. CD3+CD4+ and CD3+CD8+ responders that were proliferating and CFSE-low were sorted post-reaction. Here immunoSEQ multiplex PCR was the method, and the copy in TCRdb shows in-frame clones only, minus some. The table lists roughly 10,000 clones, 25% to 40% of them singletons. The starting material was alloreactive CD4+ T cells from a mixed lymphocyte reaction culture, obtained before transplantation. The subset denotes: CFSE-low proliferating T cells sorted from roughly six-day pre-transplant mixed lymphocyte reaction (GvH or HvG direction). The receptor's source is a human patient who was an organ donor for intestinal transplantation.

Here the CDR3 DNA reads TGTGCCAGCACCCGGCCGGAGCACTATGGCTACACCTTC. Protein sequence: CASTRPEHYGYTF. The chain recombines TRBV5-4 with TRBJ1-2; D unclear. With 6 bases removed from V and 3 bases from J, the gap between germline ends came to 12 bases. Germline loops: CDR1 SGHNT, CDR2 YYREEE (reference sequence). The CDR3 is 13 amino acids.